Presented here are 12 T cell receptor beta chains from one specimen sequenced in a study of blood T cell repertoires in COVID-19. Repertoires were generated with immunoSEQ multiplex PCR, while TCRdb's copy carries only in-frame clones and drops some. The sample consists of about 300,000 clones, roughly 90% of them appearing once. Input material: peripheral blood. The receptors were gathered from a young man who had recovered from COVID-19.

As concerns this clone: Other nucleotide sequences in the sample specify the same CDR3. The V call is TRBV19, the J call TRBJ2-5, with TRBD2 as a possible D gene (5 bases). CDR1 and CDR2 from the germline V gene are LNHDA and SQIVND (reference sequence). CDR3 length: 13 residues. The V end lost 5 bases, the J end lost 1 base, and 8 bases lay between the germline ends. The CDR3 spells CASSRGLQETQYF. The DNA of the CDR3 is TGTGCCAGTAGTCGCGGGCTCCAAGAGACCCAGTACTTC.

This chain links TRBV7-8 with TRBJ2-7; TRBD1 might be the D (6 bases). V was trimmed by 1 base and J by 6 bases, leaving 13 bases between them. CDR3 length equals 14 residues. Germline V lookup: CDR1 SGHVS, CDR2 FQNEAQ. CDR3 nucleotides: TGTGCCAGCAGCTTAGGGGCAGGGGATCTCGAGCAGTACTTC. This encodes CASSLGAGDLEQYF.

V usage is TRBV10-2 and J usage is TRBJ1-2; D unclear. CDR1 WSHSY and CDR2 SAAADI come from the germline V gene. The CDR3 is 13 amino acids. Trimming took off 2 bases at V and 4 bases at J, with 8 bases between the two ends. CDR3 sequence reads: CASSEALGYGYTF. The CDR3 DNA sequence: TGCGCCAGCAGTGAGGCCCTCGGCTATGGCTACACCTTC.

Only one count was recorded for this clone. This chain joins TRBV7-8 and TRBJ2-7; the match to TRBD2 covers 7 bases. V lost 3 bases, J lost 2 bases, and 4 bases stayed unmatched. The CDR3 spans 14 residues. Germline CDR1 reads SGHVS; CDR2 reads FQNEAQ. CDR3 nucleotide sequence: TGTGCCAGCAGCTTGGAGGCGGGGGCCTACGAGCAGTACTTC. The encoded protein is CASSLEAGAYEQYF. Variable domain in full (rest from reference TRBV7-8 and TRBJ2-7): GAGVSQSPRYKVAKRGQDVALRCDPISGHVSLFWYQQALGQGPEFLTYFQNEAQLDKSGLPSDRFFAERPEGSVSTLKIQRTQQEDSAVYLCASSLEAGAYEQYFGPGTRLTVT.

The J gene is TRBJ2-7, the V gene TRBV6-6; TRBD2 is a possible D gene (6 bases). The germline V gene encodes CDR1 MNHNY and CDR2 SVGAGI (reference sequence). The CDR3 length is 13 residues. Deletions cut 6 bases from V and 4 bases from J, with 13 bases between. The CDR3 DNA reads as TGTGCCAGCAGCCGACCCGGACTATACGAGCAGTACTTC. The encoded protein is CASSRPGLYEQYF.

Here the CDR3 DNA reads TGTGCCAGCAGCTTACAGGGGGCGGATGACTATGGCTACACCTTC. Its translation is CASSLQGADDYGYTF. This chain connects TRBV7-3 to TRBJ1-2; 8 bases are a match to TRBD1. V lost 2 bases, J lost 3 bases, and 5 bases stayed unmatched. The CDR3 is 15 residues long. Germline V CDR1 and CDR2: SGHTA, FQGTGA.

The chain combines TRBV5-1 with TRBJ1-5; 7 nucleotides agree with TRBD1. V was clipped by 4 bases and J by 4 bases; unmatched bases: 2. The CDR3 spans 13 residues. Germline V gives CDR1 SGHRS, CDR2 YFSETQ. CDR3 loop: CASSGDSNQPQHF. CDR3 bases: TGCGCCAGCAGCGGGGACAGTAATCAGCCCCAGCATTTT.

This chain links TRBV6-5 with TRBJ2-2; tentatively, D is TRBD1 (6 bases). This CDR3 comprises 16 residues. Germline V lookup: CDR1 MNHEY, CDR2 SVGAGI. Trimming cost V 0 bases and J 5 bases, with 13 bases left between them. The CDR3 spells CASSYSGRGGTGELFF. The CDR3 DNA is TGTGCCAGCAGTTACTCGGGCAGGGGCGGGACCGGGGAGCTGTTTTTT.

The chain employs TRBV2 and TRBJ2-7; D is unresolved. Germline assignment: CDR1 SNHLY and CDR2 FYNNEI. This CDR3 has 13 residues. The germline V and J ends were trimmed by 4 bases and 2 bases, with 9 bases remaining between them. The CDR3 reads CASSVGRTYEQYF. The CDR3 region has the DNA TGTGCCAGCAGTGTCGGCAGGACCTACGAGCAGTACTTC.

J is TRBJ2-7 and V is TRBV7-9; 8 bases line up with TRBD2. Trimming took 0 bases from V and 2 from J; bases not matched to a gene: 6. The CDR3 length is 16 residues. The germline gives CDR1 SEHNR, CDR2 FQNEAQ (reference sequence). The CDR3 sequence is CASSLASGEKTYEQYF. CDR3 nucleotide sequence: TGTGCCAGCAGCTTAGCTAGCGGGGAAAAAACCTACGAGCAGTACTTC.

The chain has TRBV19 and TRBJ1-3; TRBD1 is a possible D gene (6 bases). Trimming took 7 bases from V and 0 from J, leaving 16 bases between them. This CDR3 comprises 16 residues. Germline V gives CDR1 LNHDA, CDR2 SQIVND (reference sequence). CDR3 bases: TGTGCCAGTACGAGAGGACAGATACACTCTGGAAACACCATATATTTT. This translates into CASTRGQIHSGNTIYF.

The chain joins TRBV7-8 to TRBJ1-2, with D maybe TRBD1 (6 bases). Germline V lookup: CDR1 SGHVS, CDR2 FQNEAQ. This CDR3 contains 17 residues. The V end was cut by 1 base, the J end by 4 bases, with 19 bases between. The CDR3 protein is CASSLVWDTTGSYGYTF. CDR3 DNA: TGTGCCAGCAGCTTAGTGTGGGACACCACGGGGTCCTATGGCTACACCTTC.